This T cell receptor (beta chain) stems from a study of blood T cell repertoires in COVID-19. The recovered donors of Cohort 3 showed two negative PCRs, clearance, or symptom resolution. The protocol was immunoSEQ multiplex PCR, while the TCRdb copy is restricted to in-frame clones and leaves out a portion. The table includes roughly 140,000 clones, about 90% detected once. The receptor's source is a man aged 55 to 70 who had recovered from COVID-19. Material for sequencing was PBMCs or T cells enriched from blood (not recorded which).

The CDR3 sequence: CASSLSGLAGGRNTGELFF. CDR3 DNA: TGTGCCAGCAGTTTATCGGGGCTAGCGGGGGGGCGAAACACCGGGGAGCTGTTTTTT. J is TRBJ2-2 and V is TRBV27; TRBD2 agrees at 12 bases. The CDR3 has 19 residues. The V segment lost 0 bases and the J segment 2 bases; nucleotides outside the gene matches: 7. Germline V CDR1 and CDR2: MNHEY, SMNVEV (reference sequence).